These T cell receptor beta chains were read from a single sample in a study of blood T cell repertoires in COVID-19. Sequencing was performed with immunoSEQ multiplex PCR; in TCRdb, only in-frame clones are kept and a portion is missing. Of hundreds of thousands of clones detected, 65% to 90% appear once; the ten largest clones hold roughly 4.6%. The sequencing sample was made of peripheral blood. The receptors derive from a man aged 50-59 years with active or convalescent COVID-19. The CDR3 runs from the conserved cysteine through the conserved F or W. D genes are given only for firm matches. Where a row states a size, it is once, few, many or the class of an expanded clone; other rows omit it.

TGTGCCAGCAGCTTGGAGAGGGGGGGGAATTCACCCCTCCACTTT	CASSLERGGNSPLHF	.	TRBJ1-6	TRBV5-4	.
TGTGCCAGTAGGACAGCGGGAATGTCCTACAATGAGCAGTTCTTC	CASRTAGMSYNEQFF	TRBD2	TRBJ2-1	TRBV19	.
TGTGCCTGGAGTGATGCGACTAGCGGGAACAATGAGCAGTTCTTC	CAWSDATSGNNEQFF	TRBD2	TRBJ2-1	TRBV30	.
TGTGCCAGCAGTGAACAGCGACTAGCGGGGGGCGTTGAGCAGTTCTTC	CASSEQRLAGGVEQFF	TRBD2	TRBJ2-1	TRBV2	.
TGTGCCAGCAGTGAAAGACAGGGAAGTCAGCCCCAGCATTTT	CASSERQGSQPQHF	TRBD1	TRBJ1-5	TRBV2	few
TGTGCCAGCAGCTTGGGGACAGGGAACACTGAAGCTTTCTTT	CASSLGTGNTEAFF	TRBD1	TRBJ1-1	TRBV7-9	.
TGTGCCAGTAGTATCCGCGGGAACACTGAAGCTTTCTTT	CASSIRGNTEAFF	.	TRBJ1-1	TRBV19	.
.	CASSSSGLAVYEQYF	.	TRBJ2-7	TRBV7-2	.
TGTGCCAGTAGTATAGCTGCAGGGAAATACGAGCAGTACTTC	CASSIAAGKYEQYF	.	TRBJ2-7	TRBV19	.
TGCAGTGCTAGTGCGGGACAGGCTAACTATGGCTACACCTTC	CSASAGQANYGYTF	TRBD1	TRBJ1-2	TRBV20-1	once
TGCGCCAGCAGCTTGGTTAGCGGGCTAACCCCCAATGAGCAGTTCTTC	CASSLVSGLTPNEQFF	TRBD2	TRBJ2-1	TRBV5-1	.
TGTGCCAGCAGTTCAGGGGGTAGCAATCAGCCCCAGCATTTT	CASSSGGSNQPQHF	TRBD1	TRBJ1-5	TRBV27	.
TGTGCCAGCAGCTTAGGGGCGAATTGGGGCAGATACAATGAGCAGTTCTTC	CASSLGANWGRYNEQFF	.	TRBJ2-1	TRBV7-9	.
TGTGCCAGCAGCTTCGGGGGGGACACTGAAGCTTTCTTT	CASSFGGDTEAFF	.	TRBJ1-1	TRBV7-8	.
TGCAGCGTTGAGAGAGCGGGAGGCCCTTACAATGAGCAGTTCTTC	CSVERAGGPYNEQFF	TRBD2	TRBJ2-1	TRBV29-1	.
TGTGCCAGCAGCTTAGCGGCACAGGGGTGGGAGACCCAGTACTTC	CASSLAAQGWETQYF	TRBD1	TRBJ2-5	TRBV7-2	.
TGTGCCAGCAGCCAAGGTGTCACATCGAACACTGAAGCTTTCTTT	CASSQGVTSNTEAFF	.	TRBJ1-1	TRBV3-1/TRBV3-2	.
TGTGCCAGAAGCCACCGACTAGCGGGAGTCGATGAGCAGTTCTTC	CARSHRLAGVDEQFF	TRBD2	TRBJ2-1	TRBV5-3	once
TGTGCCAGCAGTGCTAGCAGAATAGGAAATGAGCAGTTCTTC	CASSASRIGNEQFF	.	TRBJ2-1	TRBV2	.
TGTGCCAGCAGTCAGGGACAGGGGGTTAACGAGCAGTACTTC	CASSQGQGVNEQYF	TRBD1	TRBJ2-7	TRBV7-9	.